The present entry profiles one T cell receptor beta chain with its context. The antigen remains unidentified. An Oncomine TCR Beta short-read assay was used to sequence the DNA from cultured CD4+ T cells. MiXCR, run by TCRdb on the PCR reads, gives a single entry per CDR3 protein. The table has approximately 11,000 distinct CDR3 sequences, roughly 60% seen once. The data are from a study of vaccination and CD4 T cells after COVID-19. The treatment: roughly ten-day PBMC culture with coronavirus spike peptide pools or control peptides (ViraFEST assay). The CDR3 contains 17 residues. Trimming shortened V by 2 bases and J by 0 bases, and 14 bases separated the two germline ends. Germline lookup yields CDR1 SNHLY and CDR2 FYNNEI.

The origin of this receptor is a human donor who had recovered from COVID-19. The chain links TRBV2 to TRBJ2-1; D may match TRBD1 or TRBD2 (5 bases each). Sequenced material: CD4+ T cells from blood, cultured in vitro. The CDR3 DNA reads TGTGCCAGCAGTGAAAGGGACCGCGTGGACTCCTACAATGAGCAGTTCTTC. Its translation is CASSERDRVDSYNEQFF.